The 16 T cell receptor beta chains below all came from one sample that was sequenced in a study of HIV-infected patients and healthy controls. Whole blood was used without fractionation, so all unsorted peripheral T cells were included. cDNA was made from around 0.45 ug RNA using alpha and beta constant primers. Using multiplexing indices, alpha and beta chain libraries were generated apart by chain-specific third strand synthesis. One entry per CDR3 protein, called by TCRdb with MiXCR from the 5' RACE reads. The sample has about 15,000 distinct CDR3 sequences, 6% to 9% seen once. The sequencing sample was made of blood. These receptors were obtained from an adult in good health.

This clonotype was detected many times. The CDR3 spells CASSLGTSVSPLHF. The CDR3, as DNA: TGTGCCAGCAGTTTGGGGACAAGTGTTTCACCCCTCCACTTT. The chain has TRBV12-3 or TRBV12-4 and TRBJ1-6; D perhaps matches TRBD1 (6 bases). The CDR3 covers 14 residues. Trimming stripped 3 bases from V and 9 bases from J, with 12 bases between.

In this sample, this clonotype is medium-sized. The chain joins TRBV18 to TRBJ1-6; no clear D. CDR1 and CDR2 from the germline V gene are KGHSH and LQKENI. Trimming removed 3 bases at V and 5 bases at J, with 17 bases between. This CDR3 region has 17 residues. The CDR3 sequence is CASSPVTWTVNNSPLHF. CDR3 coding DNA: TGTGCCAGCTCACCCGTTACTTGGACTGTCAATAATTCACCCCTCCACTTT.

The genes are TRBV7-9 and TRBJ2-1; 10 bases fit TRBD2. CDR3 length: 17 residues. V lost 5 bases, J lost 0 bases, and 7 bases stayed unmatched. CDR1 is SEHNR and CDR2 is FQNEAQ in the germline V gene (reference sequence). CDR3 sequence reads: CASSRGLAVRSYNEQFF. CDR3 sequence (DNA): TGTGCCAGCAGCCGCGGACTAGCGGTCCGCTCCTACAATGAGCAGTTCTTC.

This clonotype was detected ten times or more. The chain couples TRBV7-2 to TRBJ2-2, with 8 bases lining up with TRBD2. Germline CDR1 is SGHTA and CDR2 is FQGNSA. The CDR3 covers 15 residues. Germline trimming cut 2 bases from V and 5 bases from J; bases unmatched to any gene: 4. CDR3 DNA: TGTGCCAGCAGCTTAATCGGGAGGGGTACCGGGGAGCTGTTTTTT. This gives the protein CASSLIGRGTGELFF.

This clonotype has a count of ten or more. This sequence joins TRBV9 and TRBJ2-1, with 10 bases identical to TRBD2. The germline CDR1 and CDR2 sequences are SGDLS and YYNGEE. V was clipped by 5 bases and J by 4 bases; unmatched bases: 9. CDR3 length: 16 amino acids. The CDR3 nucleotides are TGTGCCAGCAGTGGCCCAGCGGGAGGGACTTACAATGAGCAGTTCTTC. Its translation is CASSGPAGGTYNEQFF.

This clonotype was picked up many times. V and J are TRBV20-1 and TRBJ1-2; 7 nucleotides match TRBD1. Germline lookup yields CDR1 DFQATT and CDR2 SNEGSKA (reference sequence). The CDR3 consists of 14 residues. V was pared by 5 bases and J by 4 bases, with 10 bases of the junction left unmatched. The DNA of the CDR3 is TGCAGTGCTCCAGGGGGGGATGCCCTCTATGGCTACACCTTC. Protein product: CSAPGGDALYGYTF.

To note about this clonotype: One base away lies a much larger clone, so this may be a sequencing read error. The chain uses TRBV7-9 and TRBJ2-7, with TRBD1 identical over 8 bases. Looked up from germline, CDR1 is SEHNR and CDR2 is FQNEAQ (reference sequence). With 8 bases clipped from V and 7 bases from J, the junction kept 13 bases outside the gene matches. The CDR3 spans 14 residues. The CDR3 nucleotides are TGTGCCAGCGGCGCCCAGGGGGCGCCGAGAGAGCAGTACTTC. It translates to CASGAQGAPREQYF.

The rearrangement uses TRBV20-1 and TRBJ1-1; tentative D call: TRBD1 (5 bases). V shed 1 base and J shed 6 bases, with 15 bases lying between them. CDR3 length: 14 residues. The germline gives CDR1 DFQATT, CDR2 SNEGSKA (reference sequence). The CDR3 nucleotides read TGCAGTGCTAGAGCACAAGCGGGGGTAGCTGAAGCTTTCTTT. Translation gives CSARAQAGVAEAFF.

This clonotype counts as medium-sized. The chain combines TRBV7-2 with TRBJ2-1, with 8 positions matching TRBD1. CDR1 is SGHTA, CDR2 FQGNSA, per germline. Trimming at V came to 3 bases and at J to 2 bases, leaving 12 bases not matched to a gene. The CDR3 runs 18 residues. The CDR3, as DNA: TGTGCCAGCAGCTTGGGTCCTAGCTGGGACAGGACCTACAATGAGCAGTTCTTC. Amino acid sequence: CASSLGPSWDRTYNEQFF. Combining the CDR3 with reference TRBV7-2 and TRBJ2-1 gives the whole variable domain GAGVSQSPSNKVTEKGKDVELRCDPISGHTALYWYRQSLGQGLEFLIYFQGNSAPDKSGLPSDRFSAERTGGSVSTLTIQRTQQEDSAVYLCASSLGPSWDRTYNEQFFGPGTRLTVL.

The sample holds many counts of this clonotype. This chain joins TRBV15 and TRBJ1-4; D not resolved. V was clipped by 3 bases and J by 2 bases, with 7 bases between them. Germline V gene data show CDR1 as LNHNV and CDR2 as YYDKDF (reference sequence). This CDR3 is built from 14 residues. For the CDR3, the DNA is TGTGCCACCAGCAGCGAGGTCACTAATGAAAAACTGTTTTTT. It codes for CATSSEVTNEKLFF.

By proportion, this clonotype is medium-sized (0.01 to 0.1%). This chain uses TRBV3-1 with TRBJ2-1; D ambiguous. The CDR3 is made up of 15 amino acids. V was cut by 7 bases and J by 1 base, with 14 bases left in between. From germline, CDR1 is LGHDT and CDR2 YNNKEL (reference sequence). In DNA form, the CDR3 reads TGTGCCAGCAAAATTGCGGCCGGATCCTACAATGAGCAGTTCTTC. Translating it yields CASKIAAGSYNEQFF.

The chain combines TRBV12-3 or TRBV12-4 with TRBJ2-3; D is possibly TRBD1 (5 bases). The CDR3 spans 15 residues. With 6 bases removed from V and 0 bases from J, the gap between germline ends came to 13 bases. The CDR3: CASRETAFSTDTQYF. CDR3 bases: TGTGCCAGCAGGGAGACAGCGTTTAGCACAGATACGCAGTATTTT.

This clonotype occurred many times. The V and J genes are TRBV20-1 and TRBJ2-5; no clear D. Trimming took 4 bases from V and 2 from J, leaving 17 bases between them. Looked up from germline, CDR1 is DFQATT and CDR2 is SNEGSKA (reference sequence). This CDR3 comprises 15 residues. CDR3 DNA sequence: TGCAGTGCTAAAGTGTTAGCCCCTTCGCAAGAGACCCAGTACTTC. It translates to CSAKVLAPSQETQYF.

This clonotype was detected ten times or more. The rearrangement uses TRBV12-3 or TRBV12-4 and TRBJ1-1; weak D call: TRBD1 (6 bases). Trimming shortened V by 4 bases and J by 8 bases, and 20 bases separated the two germline ends. The CDR3 runs 15 residues. CDR3 DNA: TGTGCCAGCAGTTCATCCGCGGGCCGGGGGGCCGAAGCTTTCTTT. It translates to CASSSSAGRGAEAFF.

This clonotype has at least ten counts. This chain uses TRBV24-1 with TRBJ1-5; 11 nucleotides match TRBD1. V dropped 3 bases and J dropped 4; count of bases not matched to a gene: 4. The CDR3 runs 16 residues. Germline V gene lookup returns CDR1 KGHDR and CDR2 SFDVKD. CDR3 protein: CATSDGGTGGNQPQHF. CDR3 bases: TGTGCCACCAGTGATGGGGGGACAGGGGGGAATCAGCCCCAGCATTTT.

This clonotype was observed many times. The chain has TRBV20-1 and TRBJ2-5; D unclear. V dropped 0 bases and J dropped 7 bases, with 9 bases sitting between them. Looked up from germline, CDR1 is DFQATT and CDR2 is SNEGSKA (reference sequence). This CDR3 contains 12 residues. The CDR3 region is CSARDGDVTQYF. CDR3 DNA sequence: TGCAGTGCTAGAGATGGAGATGTGACCCAGTACTTC.